Detailed here is one TCR beta chain. Its target is unknown. Losses at the gene ends were 5 bases for V and 6 bases for J; bases not matched to a gene: 15. The CDR3 length is 16 residues. Looked up from germline, CDR1 is SGHAT and CDR2 is FQNNGV. Positive CCR7 selection of CD45RO-negative cells yielded the naive CD8 cells, and terminally differentiated effector memory CD45RA+ cells were excluded. This entry belongs to a study of shared clonotypes between healthy human individuals. Study-level results: Naive CD4 clonotypes overlapped across a handful of donors at roughly 5%. Relative to their counterparts shared across all four donors, non-shared clonotypes exhibited diminished generation probabilities.

Under the authors' procedure: Filtering differed since immunoSEQ provided only junctions, with no quality scores. Assay used: immunoSEQ multiplex PCR; TCRdb lists only in-frame clones, some missing. V, J and clone size reflect that table, while D and trimming were determined from the DNA. The profile shows millions of clones, 85% to 95% of them singletons. The sequenced material came from naive CD8+ T cells sorted from blood. The sequence was obtained from a man aged 18 to 29 in good health. The chain joins TRBV11-2 to TRBJ1-1; 7 positions match TRBD1. CDR3 sequence (DNA): TGTGCCAGCAGCCGCTCGTTGAGACAGGGCTCTGCTGAAGCTTTCTTT. Amino acids: CASSRSLRQGSAEAFF.